One and the same sample provided the 16 T cell receptor beta chains below, sequenced in a study of OX40 agonist ivuxolimab in advanced cancers. Repertoires were generated with immunoSEQ multiplex PCR, while TCRdb's copy carries only in-frame clones and drops some. This table holds 77,000 or so clones, over 80% found once. Here the sequenced sample was CD4+ or CD8+ T cells sorted from blood, taken in a trial of the OX40 agonist ivuxolimab. The receptor source for this set is an adult with an advanced solid tumor such as melanoma, head and neck, liver or kidney cancer.

V usage is TRBV19 and J usage is TRBJ2-7, with 7 bases fitting TRBD1. Losses at the gene ends were 8 bases for V and 0 bases for J; bases not matched to a gene: 7. The length of the CDR3 is 14 residues. CDR1 and CDR2 from the germline V gene are LNHDA and SQIVND (reference sequence). CDR3 residues: CASAGTASSYEQYF. CDR3 nucleotide sequence: TGTGCCAGTGCTGGGACAGCAAGCTCCTACGAGCAGTACTTC.

The chain's CDR3 is CASSLWGGRAMYNEQFF. The CDR3 region has the DNA TGTGCCAGCAGCCTTTGGGGCGGGAGGGCCATGTACAATGAGCAGTTCTTC. The rearrangement uses TRBV14 and TRBJ2-1, with TRBD2 identical over 9 bases. This CDR3 is 17 amino acids long. The V gene's germline CDR1 is SGHDN and CDR2 FVKESK. V dropped 4 bases and J dropped 4; count of bases not matched to a gene: 11.

This chain uses TRBV27 with TRBJ2-3; TRBD2 is a possible D gene (5 bases). V gave up 7 bases and J gave up 6 bases, with 14 bases separating them. Germline CDR1 is MNHEY and CDR2 is SMNVEV (reference sequence). CDR3 length: 13 residues. Here the CDR3 reads CASTRGPRDTQYF. The CDR3, as DNA: TGTGCCAGCACTCGAGGGCCTCGGGATACGCAGTATTTT.

The V call is TRBV5-6, the J call TRBJ2-5, with D perhaps matching TRBD2 (5 bases). Per the germline V gene, CDR1 is SGHDT and CDR2 is YYEEEE. CDR3 length equals 15 residues. The ends were cut back, 1 base at V and 7 bases at J, with 17 bases in the middle. CDR3 coding DNA: TGTGCCAGCAGCTTGCCGGCTAGCTCGCGAGGGACCCAGTACTTC. Translated, it gives CASSLPASSRGTQYF.

The chain has TRBV27 and TRBJ2-1; D gene unclear. Germline-derived CDR1 and CDR2 are MNHEY and SMNVEV (reference sequence). The CDR3 extends over 16 amino acids. V shed 6 bases and J shed 0 bases, with 15 bases lying between them. The CDR3 here is CASSRHQVSSYNEQFF. The CDR3 DNA is TGTGCCAGCAGCCGCCATCAGGTCAGCTCCTACAATGAGCAGTTCTTC.

The chain combines TRBV28 with TRBJ2-4, with D unresolved. The CDR3 extends over 11 amino acids. Germline loops: CDR1 MDHEN, CDR2 SYDVKM. V lost 4 bases, J lost 4 bases, and 2 bases lay in between. The CDR3 DNA is TGTGCCAGCAGTTCAAAAAACATTCAGTACTTC. Its protein product is CASSSKNIQYF.

This chain links TRBV7-2 with TRBJ2-3, with D perhaps being TRBD1 or TRBD2 (5 bases each). The CDR3 runs to 16 residues. Germline values: CDR1 SGHTA, CDR2 FQGNSA. Trimming cost V 3 bases and J 1 base, with 14 bases left between them. The CDR3 DNA follows: TGTGCCAGCAGCTTCCTCGGGGTGGGGGGCACAGATACGCAGTATTTT. Translation gives CASSFLGVGGTDTQYF.

CDR3 DNA: TGTGCCAGCAGTTTCTCCCGACTAGCGGACGCCTCCTACGAGCAGTACTTC. It yields the protein CASSFSRLADASYEQYF. J is TRBJ2-7 and V is TRBV27; 9 bases are shared with TRBD2. The germline gives CDR1 MNHEY, CDR2 SMNVEV (reference sequence). The CDR3 totals 17 residues. Germline trimming cut 3 bases from V and 0 bases from J; bases unmatched to any gene: 9.

V gene TRBV27 combines with J gene TRBJ1-5; 7 nucleotides line up with TRBD1. The CDR3 is 15 amino acids. Germline CDR1 and CDR2: MNHEY and SMNVEV (reference sequence). Losses at the gene ends were 6 bases for V and 0 bases for J; bases not matched to a gene: 5. The CDR3 bases are TGTGCCAGCAGAGCGGGACAGATTAGCAATCAGCCCCAGCATTTT. It yields the protein CASRAGQISNQPQHF.

This clone was seen a handful of times. The chain couples TRBV10-3 to TRBJ1-1; 8 bases map to TRBD1. Per the germline V gene, CDR1 is ENHRY and CDR2 is SYGVKD. There are 15 residues in the CDR3. The J segment lost 1 base and the V segment lost 6 bases, leaving 7 bases of the junction unmatched. The CDR3 reads CAIRKTGVQNTEAFF. CDR3 nucleotide sequence: TGTGCCATCAGAAAGACAGGGGTCCAGAACACTGAAGCTTTCTTT.

This clone was found a few times. The chain has TRBV10-3 and TRBJ2-5; 10 nucleotides align to TRBD1. The CDR3 runs to 15 residues. CDR1 and CDR2 (germline): ENHRY, SYGVKD. V was clipped by 4 bases and J by 8 bases; unmatched bases: 10. The CDR3 spells CAISGGTGAAQTQYF. The CDR3 coding sequence is TGTGCCATCAGTGGGGGGACAGGGGCCGCTCAAACCCAGTACTTC.

The count of this clone is one. V usage is TRBV13 and J usage is TRBJ2-1; D is unclear. The CDR3 is 14 amino acids. The germline V gene has CDR1 PRHDT and CDR2 FYEKMQ (reference sequence). Trimming removed 2 bases from V and 4 bases from J, with 9 bases in between. The CDR3 loop is CASSLSGIYNEQFF. The CDR3 bases are TGTGCCAGCAGCTTATCCGGCATTTACAATGAGCAGTTCTTC.

The chain combines TRBV7-8 with TRBJ1-1, with 9 bases fitting TRBD1. The J segment lost 0 bases and the V segment lost 4 bases, leaving 21 bases of the junction unmatched. CDR1 is SGHVS, CDR2 FQNEAQ, per germline. CDR3 length: 21 amino acids. The CDR3 is CASSSRVRTGEAYRMNTEAFF. CDR3 in DNA: TGTGCCAGCAGCTCTCGCGTAAGGACAGGGGAGGCTTATAGGATGAACACTGAAGCTTTCTTT.

The CDR3: CASSLSGRNIQYF. CDR3 DNA sequence: TGCGCCAGCAGCTTGTCAGGGCGGAACATTCAGTACTTC. The J gene is TRBJ2-4, the V gene TRBV5-1; perhaps TRBD1 as D (5 bases). The CDR3 is made up of 13 amino acids. Trimming stripped 1 base from V and 7 bases from J, with 9 bases between. Germline CDR1 is SGHRS and CDR2 is YFSETQ.

The chain carries TRBV5-1 and TRBJ2-5; 10 bases are shared with TRBD2. Trimming took 3 bases from V and 11 from J; bases not matched to a gene: 10. The CDR3 is made up of 14 amino acids. Looked up from germline, CDR1 is SGHRS and CDR2 is YFSETQ. The CDR3, as DNA: TGCGCCAGCAGCTCTGGAGGGACTAGCGAGGAGCAGTACTTC. Residues: CASSSGGTSEEQYF.

The chain joins TRBV30 to TRBJ1-6, with D tentatively TRBD1 (6 bases). The CDR3 has 16 amino acids. CDR1 GTSNPN and CDR2 SVGIG come from the germline V gene (reference sequence). V was shortened by 5 bases and J by 8 bases, with 22 bases between the two germline ends. CDR3 DNA: TGTGCCTGGGCCCCGGGCAGGGGACCAAGGGATTCACCCCTCCACTTT. Residues: CAWAPGRGPRDSPLHF.